This TCR beta chain stems from a study of human T cells and chemical hapten exposure. Points from the study as a whole: There was no change with DPC sensitization in TCRs above 1 in 1000 frequency.

The study's library attached unique molecular identifiers to single cDNA molecules. Each CDR3 protein gets one entry after TCRdb re-called the RACE reads with MiXCR. The table has around 92,000 distinct CDR3 sequences, less than 14% seen once; the top ten hold 3.1%. This clonotype was detected only a few times. Its antigen is currently unknown. This sample's time point: pre-sensitization, week 0. Documented treatment: therapeutic diphenylcyclopropenone sensitization with weekly scalp DPC. The material sequenced was whole blood, taken in connection with sensitization to the hapten diphenylcyclopropenone (DPC). The sequence was obtained from a woman aged 55 to 70 with alopecia areata. Some clones in this sample may be carry-over from other donors' samples.

The chain's CDR3 is CASSPQGALIKLFF. CDR3 DNA: TGTGCCAGCAGCCCACAGGGGGCATTGATTAAACTGTTTTTT. J is TRBJ1-4 and V is TRBV6-1, with TRBD1 matching over 9 bases. The germline gives CDR1 MNHNS, CDR2 SASEGT. CDR3 length equals 14 residues. V lost 6 bases, J lost 11 bases, and 10 bases stayed unmatched.